Presented here are 5 T cell receptor beta chains from one specimen sequenced in a study of blood T cell repertoires in COVID-19. Profiled with immunoSEQ multiplex PCR; TCRdb holds only in-frame clones, not every one. Of around 330,000 clones listed, approximately 91% are singletons. The sample comprised PBMCs or T cells enriched from blood (not recorded which). These receptor sequences come from a man aged 60 to 75 who had recovered from COVID-19.

Only one count was recorded for this clone. This chain connects TRBV7-8 to TRBJ2-3; unclear D gene. Per germline, CDR1 SGHVS and CDR2 FQNEAQ. Trimming cost V 1 base and J 1 base, with 9 bases left between them. The CDR3 has 15 amino acids. The CDR3 region has the DNA TGTGCCAGCAGCTTAGTTAATCGGGGCACAGATACGCAGTATTTT. It codes for CASSLVNRGTDTQYF.

This rearrangement joins TRBV13 to TRBJ2-5, with 9 bases lining up with TRBD2. CDR3 length equals 15 residues. Germline CDR1 and CDR2: PRHDT and FYEKMQ (reference sequence). Trimming removed 1 base from V and 1 base from J; junction bases left unmatched: 1. As DNA, the CDR3 is TGTGCCAGCAGCTTAGTGCGGGAGGGCCAAGAGACCCAGTACTTC. Protein sequence: CASSLVREGQETQYF.

The chain employs TRBV15 and TRBJ2-4; 7 nucleotides align to TRBD2. The germline gives CDR1 LNHNV, CDR2 YYDKDF (reference sequence). There are 18 residues in the CDR3. Trimming took 5 bases from V and 0 from J; bases not matched to a gene: 13. DNA for the CDR3: TGTGCCACCAGCCACCAGGCGGAGGGAGGGATAGCCAAAAACATTCAGTACTTC. This codes for CATSHQAEGGIAKNIQYF.

The J gene is TRBJ2-1, the V gene TRBV5-8, with 8 bases that match TRBD2. The CDR3 is 15 amino acids. Per the germline V gene, CDR1 is SGHTS and CDR2 is YDEGEE. Trimming at V came to 1 base and at J to 2 bases, leaving 2 bases not matched to a gene. The CDR3 region has the DNA TGTGCCAGCAGCTTGCGGGGGGGAGCCTACAATGAGCAGTTCTTC. This encodes CASSLRGGAYNEQFF.

This CDR3 reads CASGLLDTQYF. Here the CDR3 DNA reads TGTGCCAGCGGACTTCTGGATACGCAGTATTTT. The chain recombines TRBV11-2 with TRBJ2-3; TRBD2 might be the D (5 bases). The CDR3 extends over 11 amino acids. Germline V gives CDR1 SGHAT, CDR2 FQNNGV. Trimming took 8 bases from V and 6 from J, leaving 9 bases between them.